The clone carrying this T cell receptor beta chain came up many times. This specimen comes from a study of T cells in Graves' hyperthyroidism and ophthalmopathy. Amplified regions were TCR beta CDR3 sequences from RNA transcripts. The HTBI primer set served for first-round RT-PCR of the TCR CDR3. TCRdb recomputed calls from the multiplex PCR reads with MiXCR, one row per CDR3 protein. The table includes a few hundred thousand distinct CDR3 sequences, approximately 16% detected once. PBMCs were collected from an approximately 10 ml volume of fresh peripheral blood. Germline lookup yields CDR1 SGHRS and CDR2 YFSETQ. Germline trimming cut 0 bases from V and 6 bases from J; bases unmatched to any gene: 5. This CDR3 comprises 14 residues.

The specimen was blood. The gene calls are TRBV5-1 and TRBJ2-7; 8 bases agree with TRBD1. The TCR comes from a man between 40 and 49 years old with Graves' hyperthyroidism. CDR3 coding DNA: TGCGCCAGCAGCTTGGCTGGACAGGGCATCGAGCAGTACTTC. Translating it yields CASSLAGQGIEQYF.